This section outlines one T cell receptor (beta chain) sequence together with its context. Its matching antigen is unknown. The CDR3 runs 13 residues. The germline V and J ends were trimmed by 0 bases and 3 bases, with 6 bases remaining between them. The germline gives CDR1 SGHRS, CDR2 YFSETQ. These data are taken from a study of cytomegalovirus exposure and HLA in healthy donors. At the level of the study: Sequencing of about 179 million T cells in an earlier analysis found around 100 million unique TCR beta sequences.

Regarding the study as a whole: The study put around 180 TCR beta chains on its list as cytomegalovirus-associated. Solely CMV serostatus was available to characterize immune exposure. Other equally common chains were less clonally expanded than HLA-associated TCR beta chains, a later analysis showed.

The PCR made use of 60 Vbeta and 13 Jbeta primers. Here immunoSEQ multiplex PCR was the method, and the copy in TCRdb shows in-frame clones only, minus some. The repertoire holds more than 200,000 clones, with under 80% as singletons. This chain uses TRBV5-1 with TRBJ1-1; unclear D gene. This clonotype originated in a girl aged 2 to 10 in good health and CMV-seronegative. Input material: PBMCs. This chain's CDR3 is CASSLGSHTEAFF. CDR3 nucleotide sequence: TGCGCCAGCAGCTTGGGTTCTCACACTGAAGCTTTCTTT. The whole variable domain, remainder taken from reference TRBV5-1 and TRBJ1-1, is KAGVTQTPRYLIKTRGQQVTLSCSPISGHRSVSWYQQTPGQGLQFLFEYFSETQRNKGNFPGRFSGRQFSNSRSEMNVSTLELGDSALYLCASSLGSHTEAFFGQGTRLTVV.